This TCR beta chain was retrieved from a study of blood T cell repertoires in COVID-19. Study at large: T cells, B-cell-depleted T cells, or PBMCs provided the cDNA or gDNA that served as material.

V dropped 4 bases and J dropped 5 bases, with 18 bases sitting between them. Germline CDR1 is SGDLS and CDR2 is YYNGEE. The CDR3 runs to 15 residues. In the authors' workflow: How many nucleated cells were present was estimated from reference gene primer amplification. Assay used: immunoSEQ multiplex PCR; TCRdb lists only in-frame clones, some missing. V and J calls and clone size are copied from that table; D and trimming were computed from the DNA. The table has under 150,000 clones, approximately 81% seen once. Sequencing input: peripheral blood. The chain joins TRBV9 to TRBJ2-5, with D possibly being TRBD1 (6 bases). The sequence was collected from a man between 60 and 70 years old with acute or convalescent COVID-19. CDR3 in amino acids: CASSPPQGISETQYF. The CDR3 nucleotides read TGTGCCAGCAGCCCTCCACAGGGTATCTCGGAGACCCAGTACTTC. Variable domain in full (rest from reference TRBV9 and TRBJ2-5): DSGVTQTPKHLITATGQRVTLRCSPRSGDLSVYWYQQSLDQGLQFLIQYYNGEERAKGNILERFSAQQFPDLHSELNLSSLELGDSALYFCASSPPQGISETQYFGPGTRLLVL.